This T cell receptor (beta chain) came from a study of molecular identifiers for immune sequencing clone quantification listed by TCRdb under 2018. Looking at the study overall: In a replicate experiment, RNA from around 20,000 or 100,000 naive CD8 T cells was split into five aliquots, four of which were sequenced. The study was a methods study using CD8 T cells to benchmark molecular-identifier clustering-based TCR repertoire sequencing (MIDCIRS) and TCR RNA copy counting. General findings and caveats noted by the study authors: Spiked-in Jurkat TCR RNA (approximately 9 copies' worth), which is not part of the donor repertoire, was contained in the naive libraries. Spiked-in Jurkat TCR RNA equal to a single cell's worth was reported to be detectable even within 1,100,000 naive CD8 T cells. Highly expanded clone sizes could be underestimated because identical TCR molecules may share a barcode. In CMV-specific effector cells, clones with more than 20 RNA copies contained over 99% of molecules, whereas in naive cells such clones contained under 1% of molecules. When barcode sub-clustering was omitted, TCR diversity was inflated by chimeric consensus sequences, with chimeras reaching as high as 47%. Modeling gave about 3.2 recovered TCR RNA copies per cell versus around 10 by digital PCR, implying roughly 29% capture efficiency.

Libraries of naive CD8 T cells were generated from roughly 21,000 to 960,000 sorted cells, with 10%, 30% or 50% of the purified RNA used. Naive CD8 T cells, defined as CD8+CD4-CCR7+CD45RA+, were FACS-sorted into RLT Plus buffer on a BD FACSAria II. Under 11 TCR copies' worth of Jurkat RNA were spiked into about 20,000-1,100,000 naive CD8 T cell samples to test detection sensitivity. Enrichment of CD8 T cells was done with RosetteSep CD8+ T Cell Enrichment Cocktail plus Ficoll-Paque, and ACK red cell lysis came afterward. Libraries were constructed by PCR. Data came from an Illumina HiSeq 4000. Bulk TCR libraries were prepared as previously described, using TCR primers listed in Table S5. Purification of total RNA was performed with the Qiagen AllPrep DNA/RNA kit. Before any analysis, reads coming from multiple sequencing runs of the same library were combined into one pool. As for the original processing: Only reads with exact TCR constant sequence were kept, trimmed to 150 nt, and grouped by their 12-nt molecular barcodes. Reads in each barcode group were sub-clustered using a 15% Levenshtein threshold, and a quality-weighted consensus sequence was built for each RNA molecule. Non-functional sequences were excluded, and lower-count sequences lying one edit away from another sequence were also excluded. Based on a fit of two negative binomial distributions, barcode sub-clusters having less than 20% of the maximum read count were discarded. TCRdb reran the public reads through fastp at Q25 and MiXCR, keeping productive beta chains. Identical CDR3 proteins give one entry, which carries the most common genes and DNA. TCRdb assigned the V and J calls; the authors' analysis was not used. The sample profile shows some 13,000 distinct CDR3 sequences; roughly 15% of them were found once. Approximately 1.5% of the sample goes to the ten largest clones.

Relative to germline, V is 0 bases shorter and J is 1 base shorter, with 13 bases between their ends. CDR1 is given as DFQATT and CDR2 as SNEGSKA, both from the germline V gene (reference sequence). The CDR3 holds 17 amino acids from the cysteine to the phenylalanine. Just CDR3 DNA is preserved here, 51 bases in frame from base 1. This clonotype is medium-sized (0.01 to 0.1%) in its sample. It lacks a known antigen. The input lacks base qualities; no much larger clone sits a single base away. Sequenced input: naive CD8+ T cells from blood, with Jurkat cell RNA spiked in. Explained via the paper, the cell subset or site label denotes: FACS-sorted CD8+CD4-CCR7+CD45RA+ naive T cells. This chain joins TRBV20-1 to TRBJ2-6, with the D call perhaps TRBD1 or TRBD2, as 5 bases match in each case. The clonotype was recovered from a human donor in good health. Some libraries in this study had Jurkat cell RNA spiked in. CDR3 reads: CSARDRDGGSGANVLTF. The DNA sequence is TGCAGTGCTAGAGACCGGGACGGTGGGTCTGGGGCCAACGTCCTGACTTTC.